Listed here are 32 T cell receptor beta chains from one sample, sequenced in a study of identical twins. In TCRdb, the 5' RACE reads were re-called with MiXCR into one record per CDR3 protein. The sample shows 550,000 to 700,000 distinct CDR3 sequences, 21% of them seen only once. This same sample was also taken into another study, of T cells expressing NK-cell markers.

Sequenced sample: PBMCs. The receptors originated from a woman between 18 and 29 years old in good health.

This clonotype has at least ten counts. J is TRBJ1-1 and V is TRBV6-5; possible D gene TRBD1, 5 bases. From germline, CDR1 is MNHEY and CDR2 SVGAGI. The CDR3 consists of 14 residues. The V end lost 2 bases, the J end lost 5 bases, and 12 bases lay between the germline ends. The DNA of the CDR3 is TGTGCCAGCAGTTACGCCTGGGGCGGAACTGAAGCTTTCTTT. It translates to CASSYAWGGTEAFF.

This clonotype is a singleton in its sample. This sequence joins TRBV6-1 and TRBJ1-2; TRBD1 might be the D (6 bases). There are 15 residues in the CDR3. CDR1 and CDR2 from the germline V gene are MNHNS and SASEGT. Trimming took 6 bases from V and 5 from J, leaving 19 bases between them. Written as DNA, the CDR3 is TGTGCCAGCAGCTTTACGGCGGGGGCTGGGTATGGCTACACCTTC. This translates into CASSFTAGAGYGYTF.

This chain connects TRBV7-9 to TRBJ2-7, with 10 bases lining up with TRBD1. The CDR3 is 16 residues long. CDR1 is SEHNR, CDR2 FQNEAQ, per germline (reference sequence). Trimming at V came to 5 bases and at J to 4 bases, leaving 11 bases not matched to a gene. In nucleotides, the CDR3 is TGTGCCAGCAGCCACGACAGGGGGCAGAGGATATACGAGCAGTACTTC. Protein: CASSHDRGQRIYEQYF.

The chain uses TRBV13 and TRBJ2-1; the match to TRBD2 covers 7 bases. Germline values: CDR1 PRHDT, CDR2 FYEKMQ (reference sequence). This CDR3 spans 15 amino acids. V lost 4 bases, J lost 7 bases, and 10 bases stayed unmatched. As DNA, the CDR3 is TGTGCCAGCAGCTCCCCCGATGATAGCGGGAATGAGCAGTTCTTC. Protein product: CASSSPDDSGNEQFF.

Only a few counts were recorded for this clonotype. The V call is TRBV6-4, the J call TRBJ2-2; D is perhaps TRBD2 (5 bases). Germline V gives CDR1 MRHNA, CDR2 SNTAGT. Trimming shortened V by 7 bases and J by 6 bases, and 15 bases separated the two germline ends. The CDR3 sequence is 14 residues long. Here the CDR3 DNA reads TGTGCCAGCATGGCGGAAGGAGGCGCCGGGGAGCTGTTTTTT. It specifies CASMAEGGAGELFF.

DNA for the CDR3: TGCAGTGCTAGGACTAGCGGGGGCCTCACAGATACGCAGTATTTT. Protein: CSARTSGGLTDTQYF. J is TRBJ2-3 and V is TRBV20-1; 12 positions match TRBD2. V gave up 3 bases and J gave up 2 bases; unmatched junction bases: 3. CDR3 length equals 15 residues. From germline, CDR1 is DFQATT and CDR2 SNEGSKA (reference sequence).

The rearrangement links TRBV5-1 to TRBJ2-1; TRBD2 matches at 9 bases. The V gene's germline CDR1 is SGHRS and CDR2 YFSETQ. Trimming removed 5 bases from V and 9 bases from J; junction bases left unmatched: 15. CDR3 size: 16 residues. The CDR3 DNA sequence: TGCGCCAGCAGTTTCCCGTCGGGCTCTAGCGGGATTGAGCAGTTCTTC. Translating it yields CASSFPSGSSGIEQFF.

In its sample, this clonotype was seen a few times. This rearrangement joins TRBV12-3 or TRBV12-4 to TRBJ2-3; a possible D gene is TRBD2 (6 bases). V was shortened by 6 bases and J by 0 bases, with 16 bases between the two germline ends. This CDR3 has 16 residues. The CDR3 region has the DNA TGTGCCAGCAGAGCCCTAGCGCGTGCTAGCACAGATACGCAGTATTTT. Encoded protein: CASRALARASTDTQYF.

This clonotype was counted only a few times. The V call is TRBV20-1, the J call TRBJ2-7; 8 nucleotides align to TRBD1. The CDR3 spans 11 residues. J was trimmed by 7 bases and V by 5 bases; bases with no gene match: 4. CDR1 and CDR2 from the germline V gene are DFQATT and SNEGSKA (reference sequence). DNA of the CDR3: TGCAGTGCTCACAGGGGGAATGAGCAGTACTTC. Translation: CSAHRGNEQYF.

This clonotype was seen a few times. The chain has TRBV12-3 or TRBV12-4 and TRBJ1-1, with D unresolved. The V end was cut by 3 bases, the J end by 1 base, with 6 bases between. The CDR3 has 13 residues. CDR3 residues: CASSFLWNTEAFF. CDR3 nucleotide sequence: TGTGCCAGCAGTTTTCTTTGGAACACTGAAGCTTTCTTT.

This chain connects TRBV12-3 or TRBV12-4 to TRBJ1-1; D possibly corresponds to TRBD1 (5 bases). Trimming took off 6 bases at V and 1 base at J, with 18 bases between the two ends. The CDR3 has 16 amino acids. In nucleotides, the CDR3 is TGTGCCAGCAGCTTACGCCTCGGACATGCGAACACTGAAGCTTTCTTT. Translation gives CASSLRLGHANTEAFF.

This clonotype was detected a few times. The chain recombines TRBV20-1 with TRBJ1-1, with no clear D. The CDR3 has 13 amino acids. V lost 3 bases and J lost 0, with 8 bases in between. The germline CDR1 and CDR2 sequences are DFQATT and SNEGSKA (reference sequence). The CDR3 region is CSASNGMNTEAFF. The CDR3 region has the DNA TGCAGTGCTAGTAACGGCATGAACACTGAAGCTTTCTTT.

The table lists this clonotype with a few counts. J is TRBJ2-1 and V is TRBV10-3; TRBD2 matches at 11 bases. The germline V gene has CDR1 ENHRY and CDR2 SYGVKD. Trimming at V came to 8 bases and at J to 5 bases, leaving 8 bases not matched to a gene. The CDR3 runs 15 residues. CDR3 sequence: CAILRVTSGDNEQFF. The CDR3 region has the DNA TGTGCCATCTTGCGGGTGACTAGCGGGGACAATGAGCAGTTCTTC.

CDR3 bases: TGTGCCAGCAGTGACTCGAACAGGAAAGCCCCTCACGAGCAGTACTTC. It encodes CASSDSNRKAPHEQYF. This chain joins TRBV6-4 and TRBJ2-7, with D possibly being TRBD1 (5 bases). The V end was cut by 0 bases, the J end by 5 bases, with 17 bases between. This CDR3 is built from 16 residues. Germline CDR1 is MRHNA and CDR2 is SNTAGT.

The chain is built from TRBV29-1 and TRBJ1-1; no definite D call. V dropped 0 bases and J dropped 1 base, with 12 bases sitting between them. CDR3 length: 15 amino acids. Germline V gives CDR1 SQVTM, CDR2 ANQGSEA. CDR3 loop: CSVEDARRGNTEAFF. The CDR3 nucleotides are TGCAGCGTTGAAGATGCGAGACGAGGGAACACTGAAGCTTTCTTT.

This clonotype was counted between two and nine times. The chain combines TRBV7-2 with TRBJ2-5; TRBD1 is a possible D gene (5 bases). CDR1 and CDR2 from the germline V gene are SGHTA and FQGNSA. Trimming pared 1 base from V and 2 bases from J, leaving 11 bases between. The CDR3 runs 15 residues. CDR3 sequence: CASSLGRPGQETQYF. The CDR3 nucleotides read TGTGCCAGCAGCTTAGGACGGCCAGGGCAAGAGACCCAGTACTTC.

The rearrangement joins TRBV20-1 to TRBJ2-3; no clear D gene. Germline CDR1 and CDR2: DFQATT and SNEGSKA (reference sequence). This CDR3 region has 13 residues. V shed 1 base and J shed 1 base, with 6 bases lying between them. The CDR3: CSARVVRTDTQYF. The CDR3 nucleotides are TGCAGTGCTAGAGTAGTTCGCACAGATACGCAGTATTTT.

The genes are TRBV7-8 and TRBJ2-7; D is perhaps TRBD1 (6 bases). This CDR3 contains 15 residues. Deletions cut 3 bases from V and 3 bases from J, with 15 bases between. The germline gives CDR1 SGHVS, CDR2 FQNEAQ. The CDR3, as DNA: TGTGCCAGCAGCTTTCAAACGGGACAAGACTACGAGCAGTACTTC. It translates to CASSFQTGQDYEQYF.

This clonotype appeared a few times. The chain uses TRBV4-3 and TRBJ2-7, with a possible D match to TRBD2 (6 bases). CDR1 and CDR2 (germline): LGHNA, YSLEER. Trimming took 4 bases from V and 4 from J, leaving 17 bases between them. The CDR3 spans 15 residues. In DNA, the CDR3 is TGCGCCAGCAGCCCCCGAGCTAGCGCGAGATACGAGCAGTACTTC. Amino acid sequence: CASSPRASARYEQYF.

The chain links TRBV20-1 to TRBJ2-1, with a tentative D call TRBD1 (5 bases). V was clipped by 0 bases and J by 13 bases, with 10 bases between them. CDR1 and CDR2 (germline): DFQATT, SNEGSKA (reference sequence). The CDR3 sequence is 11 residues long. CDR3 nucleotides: TGCAGTGCTAGAGACCAGGGTTCTCAGTTCTTC. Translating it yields CSARDQGSQFF.

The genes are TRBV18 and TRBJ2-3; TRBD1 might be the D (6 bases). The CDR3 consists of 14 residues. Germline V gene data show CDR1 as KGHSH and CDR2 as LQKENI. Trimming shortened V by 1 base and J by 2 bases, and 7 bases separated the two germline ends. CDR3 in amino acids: CASSPRDITDTQYF. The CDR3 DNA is TGTGCCAGCTCACCACGGGACATCACAGATACGCAGTATTTT.

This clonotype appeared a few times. CDR3 DNA sequence: TGCGCCAGCACGCCTCAGGGGCGGTACAATGAGCAGTTCTTC. Protein product: CASTPQGRYNEQFF. This sequence joins TRBV5-1 and TRBJ2-1, with D possibly being TRBD1 (6 bases). CDR3 length: 14 amino acids. V lost 6 bases to trimming and J lost 4 bases, with 14 bases between them. Germline assignment: CDR1 SGHRS and CDR2 YFSETQ.

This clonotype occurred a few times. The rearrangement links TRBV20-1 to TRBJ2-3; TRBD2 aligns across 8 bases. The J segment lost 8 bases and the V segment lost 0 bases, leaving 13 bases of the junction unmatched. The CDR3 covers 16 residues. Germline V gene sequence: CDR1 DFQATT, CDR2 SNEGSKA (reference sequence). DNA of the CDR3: TGCAGTGCTAGAGATATACGGGAGGGATCTGGGAGTACGCAGTATTTT. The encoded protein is CSARDIREGSGSTQYF.

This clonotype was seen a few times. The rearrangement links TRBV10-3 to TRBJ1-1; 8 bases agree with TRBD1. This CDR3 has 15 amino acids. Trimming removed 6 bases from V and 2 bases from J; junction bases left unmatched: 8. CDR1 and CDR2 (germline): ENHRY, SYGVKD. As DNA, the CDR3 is TGTGCCATCAGAGCAGGACAGGGTTTAAACACTGAAGCTTTCTTT. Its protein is CAIRAGQGLNTEAFF.

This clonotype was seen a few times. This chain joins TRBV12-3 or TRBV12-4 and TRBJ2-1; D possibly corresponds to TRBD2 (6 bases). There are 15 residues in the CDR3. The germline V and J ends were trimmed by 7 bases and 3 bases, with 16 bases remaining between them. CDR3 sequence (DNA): TGTGCCAGCACCCCCATTCGCGGGGACTACAATGAGCAGTTCTTC. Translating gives CASTPIRGDYNEQFF.

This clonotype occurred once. CDR3 sequence (DNA): TGTGCCAGCTCACCACCGGGAAGGCTAATCCACGAGCAGTACTTC. It encodes CASSPPGRLIHEQYF. The chain joins TRBV18 to TRBJ2-7; D not certain. The germline CDR1 and CDR2 sequences are KGHSH and LQKENI. CDR3 size: 15 residues. The V gene lost 0 bases and the J gene lost 5 bases, with 14 bases spanning the gap.

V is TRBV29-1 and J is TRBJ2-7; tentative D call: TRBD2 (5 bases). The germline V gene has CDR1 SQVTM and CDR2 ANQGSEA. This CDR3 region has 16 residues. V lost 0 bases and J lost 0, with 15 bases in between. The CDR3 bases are TGCAGCGTTGAAGATCAGGAACTCGGAGGCTCCTACGAGCAGTACTTC. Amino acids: CSVEDQELGGSYEQYF.

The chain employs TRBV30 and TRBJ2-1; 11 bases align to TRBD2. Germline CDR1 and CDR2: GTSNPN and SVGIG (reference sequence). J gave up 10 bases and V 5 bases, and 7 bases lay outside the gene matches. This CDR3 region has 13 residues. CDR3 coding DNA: TGTGCCTGGGCAGGGGGACTAGCGGCCGAGCAGTTCTTC. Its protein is CAWAGGLAAEQFF.

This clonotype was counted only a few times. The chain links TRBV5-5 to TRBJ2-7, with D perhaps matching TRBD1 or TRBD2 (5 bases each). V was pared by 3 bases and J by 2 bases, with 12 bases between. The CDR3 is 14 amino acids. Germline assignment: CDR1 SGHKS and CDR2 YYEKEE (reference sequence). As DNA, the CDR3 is TGTGCCAGCAGCTCACGGGACGGACCCTACGAGCAGTACTTC. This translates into CASSSRDGPYEQYF.

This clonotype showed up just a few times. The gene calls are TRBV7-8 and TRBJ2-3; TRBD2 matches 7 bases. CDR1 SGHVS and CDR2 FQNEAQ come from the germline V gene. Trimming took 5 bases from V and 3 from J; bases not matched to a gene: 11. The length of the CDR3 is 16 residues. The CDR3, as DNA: TGTGCCAGCAGCGCCCTACTAGCGAGTGGGACAGATACGCAGTATTTT. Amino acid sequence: CASSALLASGTDTQYF. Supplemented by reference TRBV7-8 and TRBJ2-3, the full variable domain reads GAGVSQSPRYKVAKRGQDVALRCDPISGHVSLFWYQQALGQGPEFLTYFQNEAQLDKSGLPSDRFFAERPEGSVSTLKIQRTQQEDSAVYLCASSALLASGTDTQYFGPGTRLTVL.

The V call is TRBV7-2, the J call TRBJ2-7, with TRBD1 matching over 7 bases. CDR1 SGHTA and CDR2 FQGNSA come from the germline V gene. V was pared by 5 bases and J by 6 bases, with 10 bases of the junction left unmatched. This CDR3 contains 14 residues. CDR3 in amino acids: CASSLTGSGFEQYF. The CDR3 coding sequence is TGTGCCAGCAGCCTGACAGGGTCCGGATTCGAGCAGTACTTC.

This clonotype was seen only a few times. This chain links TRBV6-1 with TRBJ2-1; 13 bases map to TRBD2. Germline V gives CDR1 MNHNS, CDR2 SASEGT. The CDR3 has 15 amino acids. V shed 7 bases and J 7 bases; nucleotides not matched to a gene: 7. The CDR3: CASTPGTSGTNEQFF. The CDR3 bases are TGTGCCAGCACCCCGGGGACTAGCGGGACGAATGAGCAGTTCTTC.